Listed below are T cell receptor beta chains from one sample, sequenced in a study of Ad26.COV2.S vaccination and SARS-CoV-2 variants. Some clones are missing from TCRdb's copy, which holds only in-frame ones; the method was immunoSEQ multiplex PCR. This sample has about 350,000 clones, with approximately 84% found just once. The input for sequencing was peripheral blood, taken in a trial of Ad26.COV2.S vaccine versus placebo. The receptors were gathered from a person between 18 and 59 years old who received the Ad26.COV2.S COVID-19 vaccine or a placebo. Both conserved end residues are part of each CDR3.

CASSPITGVRYGYTF,TRBV27
CASSPGGRGHNQPQHF,TRBV18
CASSPPLRGGEFF,TRBV18
CSVSYTGELFF,TRBV29-1
CASSLAARGQPQHF,TRBV7-2
CASRHRLAQGTGELFF,TRBV19
CASSFQGGGDEQFF,TRBV5-1
CASSIGVASTDTQYF,TRBV19
CASSATGFRGEKLFF,TRBV9
CASRLGKDTYRERRNQPQHF,TRBV28
CASSDTLGRYSNQPQHF,TRBV7-9
CASTLWHPLAKNIQYF,TRBV3-1/TRBV3-2
CASSKRDGNTEAFF,TRBV6-5
CASGPGHYGYTF,TRBV19
CASSLGGGNQPQHF,TRBV7-9
CASSQDLRSDTPQHF,TRBV4-3
CASSPRSGNANTGELFF,TRBV18
CASSRTGVNYGYTF,TRBV6-2/TRBV6-3
CASSSLGETRAFNTDTQYF,TRBV7-8
CASSVGLGVGDTQYF,TRBV5-4
CASSQERDQPQHF,TRBV4-3
CASSLWGDGTDTQYF,TRBV5-6
CASSERQGGYTF,TRBV3-1/TRBV3-2
CASSLPRGSSGANVLTF,TRBV28
CASSDPYTDTQYF,TRBV10-1
CASSLRRGYEQYF,TRBV25-1
CASSAGTAVMYEQYF,TRBV10-2